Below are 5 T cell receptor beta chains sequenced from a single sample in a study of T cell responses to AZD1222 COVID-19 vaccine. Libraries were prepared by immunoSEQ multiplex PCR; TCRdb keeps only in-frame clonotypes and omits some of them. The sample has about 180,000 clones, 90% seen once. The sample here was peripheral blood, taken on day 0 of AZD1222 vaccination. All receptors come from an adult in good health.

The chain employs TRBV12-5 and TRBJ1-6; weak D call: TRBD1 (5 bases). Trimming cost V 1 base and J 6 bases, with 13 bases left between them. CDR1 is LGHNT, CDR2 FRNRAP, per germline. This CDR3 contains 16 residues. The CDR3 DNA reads TGTGCTAGTGGTTTGGGGCCGGGGACTACTAATTCACCCCTCCACTTT. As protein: CASGLGPGTTNSPLHF.

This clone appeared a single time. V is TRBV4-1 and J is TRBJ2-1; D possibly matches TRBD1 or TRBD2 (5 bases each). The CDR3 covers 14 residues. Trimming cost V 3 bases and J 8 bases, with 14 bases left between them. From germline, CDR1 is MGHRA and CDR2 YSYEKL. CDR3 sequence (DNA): TGCGCCAGCAGCCAGGGACCTCAGGGCGATGAGCAGTTCTTC. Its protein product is CASSQGPQGDEQFF.

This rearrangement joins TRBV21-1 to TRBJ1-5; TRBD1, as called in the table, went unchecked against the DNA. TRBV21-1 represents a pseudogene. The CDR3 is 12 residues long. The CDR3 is CASSATAQPQHF. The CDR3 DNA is TGTGCCAGCAGCGCTACAGCACAGCCCCAGCATTTT.

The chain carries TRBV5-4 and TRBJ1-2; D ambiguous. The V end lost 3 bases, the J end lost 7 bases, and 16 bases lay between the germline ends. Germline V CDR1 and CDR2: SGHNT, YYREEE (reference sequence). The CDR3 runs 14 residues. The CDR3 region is CASSSWTPPLGYTF. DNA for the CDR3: TGTGCCAGCAGCTCCTGGACGCCTCCACTTGGCTACACCTTC.

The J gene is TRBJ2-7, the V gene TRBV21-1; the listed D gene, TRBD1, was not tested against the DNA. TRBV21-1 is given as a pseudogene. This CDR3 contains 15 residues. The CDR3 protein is CASSKEPSFTNEQYF. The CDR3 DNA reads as TGTGCCAGCAGCAAAGAACCCTCGTTTACAAACGAGCAGTACTTC.